These T cell receptor beta chains were read from a single sample in a study of cytomegalovirus exposure and HLA in healthy donors. Assay: immunoSEQ multiplex PCR; the TCRdb copy retains only in-frame clones and omits some. The table includes tens of thousands of clones, approximately 65% detected once. Sequenced: PBMCs. The receptors shown here come from a man aged 25-40 years in good health and CMV-seronegative. CDR3s include the opening cysteine and the closing phenylalanine or tryptophan. Fields, in order: clone size, J gene, D gene, V gene, CDR3 DNA, CDR3 protein. The D gene is left open where the match is weak. Size values are once, few and many counts, or a class for expanded clones, and some rows have none.

NA	TRBJ2-1	TRBD1	TRBV6-5	TGTGCCAGCAGTGGGACAGGTCCGTATGAGCAGTTCTTC	CASSGTGPYEQFF
NA	TRBJ1-1	NA	TRBV30	TGTGCCTGGAGGGGGGAGGCGGACACTGAAGCTTTCTTT	CAWRGEADTEAFF
NA	TRBJ2-5	NA	TRBV9	TGTGCCAGCAGCGTAGCGGCGGGGTCGCAAGAGACCCAGTACTTC	CASSVAAGSQETQYF
NA	TRBJ1-2	TRBD1	TRBV5-5	TGTGCCAGCAGCTTATACCCCCGGGACAGTAACTATGGCTACACCTTC	CASSLYPRDSNYGYTF
NA	TRBJ1-2	TRBD1	TRBV7-3	TGTGCCAGCAGCTTACTCCCCGCGACAGGGGAAGGCTACACCTTC	CASSLLPATGEGYTF
NA	TRBJ1-1	TRBD1	TRBV28	TGTGCCAGCAGTACCCGGACAGGTCACGGGGCTTTCTTT	CASSTRTGHGAFF
few	TRBJ2-7	NA	TRBV5-6	TGTGCCAGCAGCATCGGACAGCCGTACGAGCAGTACTTC	CASSIGQPYEQYF
NA	TRBJ1-2	TRBD1	TRBV5-1	TGCGCCAGCAAGCCGACAGGGGGCTACTATGGCTACACCTTC	CASKPTGGYYGYTF
NA	TRBJ2-3	TRBD2	TRBV7-9	TGTTCCAGCAGCTTGGCGGGAGGACCAGATACGCAGTATTTT	CSSSLAGGPDTQYF
NA	TRBJ1-1	NA	TRBV14	TGTGCCAGCAGCCCCCTTGGCAGTGAAGCTTTCTTT	CASSPLGSEAFF
NA	TRBJ2-7	NA	TRBV2	TGTGCCAGCAGCGACAGGACGAGCTCCTACGAGCAGTACTTC	CASSDRTSSYEQYF
NA	TRBJ2-5	TRBD1	TRBV5-1	TGCGCCAGCAGCATTAAGGTTTACGGGACAGCCTTCCAAGAGACCCAGTACTTC	CASSIKVYGTAFQETQYF
NA	TRBJ2-3	NA	TRBV10-3	TGTGCCATCAGTGAGTCGATGGGGCCAGATACGCAGTATTTT	CAISESMGPDTQYF
NA	TRBJ1-2	NA	TRBV27	TGTGCCACCGGGACTAGGACTAGTACAGCCACTCATCCGGGGGGGTATGGCTACACCTTC	CATGTRTSTATHPGGYGYTF
NA	TRBJ1-5	NA	TRBV28	TGTGCCAGCACACTGCTGGGGGGGGGTCAGCCCCAGCATTTT	CASTLLGGGQPQHF
NA	TRBJ1-1	NA	TRBV11-1	TGTGCCAGCAGCCTCAAGAGCATGAACACTGAAGCTTTCTTT	CASSLKSMNTEAFF
NA	TRBJ1-1	TRBD1	TRBV5-4	TGTGCCAGCAGCTTGGGGACAGGGGGCAAGCGAGACACTGAAGCTTTCTTT	CASSLGTGGKRDTEAFF
NA	TRBJ2-2	TRBD2	TRBV5-1	TGCGCCAGCAGCTTGGGACTGACTAGCGGCACCGGGGAGCTGTTTTTT	CASSLGLTSGTGELFF
NA	TRBJ2-7	NA	TRBV18	TGTGCCAGCTCACTAAACAGGGACGAGCAGTACTTC	CASSLNRDEQYF
NA	TRBJ2-4	TRBD2	TRBV27	TGTGCCAGCAGTTCAATGCTAGCGGGAGGGCCCGTAGCCAAAAACATTCAGTACTTC	CASSSMLAGGPVAKNIQYF
few	TRBJ2-7	NA	TRBV5-1	TGCGCCAGCAGCTTGATGTCTTCCTACGAGCAGTACTTC	CASSLMSSYEQYF
NA	TRBJ2-3	NA	TRBV27	TGTGCCAGCAGTTTACAGATGGATACGCAGTATTTT	CASSLQMDTQYF
few	TRBJ2-5	TRBD1	TRBV5-4	TGTGCCAGCAGCCCTGAGGGGGCGTCAAAAGAGACCCAGTACTTC	CASSPEGASKETQYF
NA	TRBJ2-7	NA	TRBV30	TGTGCCTGGAGCCCCGGGACACTTACCTACGAGCAGTACTTC	CAWSPGTLTYEQYF
NA	TRBJ1-2	NA	TRBV6-1	TGTGCCAGCATCCCGGGCAGGGCCTACTATGGCTACACCTTC	CASIPGRAYYGYTF
few	TRBJ2-7	TRBD2	TRBV5-3	TGTGCCAGAAGCCCAGGACTAGCGAGATCCTACGAGCAGTACTTC	CARSPGLARSYEQYF
NA	TRBJ2-1	TRBD1	TRBV6-5	TGTGCCAGCAGCCCCGGGGACAGGGGGCTCAATGAGCAGTTCTTC	CASSPGDRGLNEQFF
few	TRBJ2-7	NA	TRBV6-5	TGTGCCAGCAGTTTGCTTCAGGTAGTACCCTACGAGCAGTACTTC	CASSLLQVVPYEQYF
NA	TRBJ2-2	TRBD1	TRBV15	TGTGCCACCAGCAGAGGGGTCAGGGGGAACGGGGAGCTGTTTTTT	CATSRGVRGNGELFF
NA	TRBJ2-1	TRBD2	TRBV19	TGTGCCAGTAGTATATCAGGAGGGAGGGCCGGGGAGCAGTTCTTC	CASSISGGRAGEQFF
NA	TRBJ1-2	NA	TRBV7-3	TGTGCCAGCAGCTCCCGAAAAGCGACCTCTGATGGCTACACCTTC	CASSSRKATSDGYTF
NA	TRBJ1-2	TRBD1	TRBV5-1	TGCGCCAGCAGCTTGGCGACAGGGGCGGGGGGCTACACCTTC	CASSLATGAGGYTF
medium-sized	TRBJ2-1	NA	TRBV2	TGTGCCAGCGAGAATTCTGTCTACAATGAGCAGTTCTTC	CASENSVYNEQFF
NA	TRBJ2-3	NA	TRBV28	TGTGCCAGCAGTTTCGCGGGGACCCTCCCCTCCACAGATACGCAGTATTTT	CASSFAGTLPSTDTQYF
NA	TRBJ1-1	TRBD1	TRBV5-1	TGCGCCAGCAGCTCAGAAGGACAGGGGATCGGCACTGAAGCTTTCTTT	CASSSEGQGIGTEAFF
few	TRBJ2-7	TRBD2	TRBV30	TGTGCCTGGAGTGTGGGACTAGCGGGCTACGAGCAGTACTTC	CAWSVGLAGYEQYF
NA	TRBJ2-7	NA	TRBV7-7	TGTGCCAGCAGCCCGGGAACAGCACCCTACGAGCAGTACTTC	CASSPGTAPYEQYF
few	TRBJ2-1	NA	TRBV15	TGTGCCACCGAAAATAGCGGCTCCTACAATGAGCAGTTCTTC	CATENSGSYNEQFF
once	TRBJ1-6	NA	TRBV4-2	TGTGCCCGCAGCCAAGAAGGGAGGGGTAATAATTCACCCCTCCACTTT	CARSQEGRGNNSPLHF
few	TRBJ2-1	NA	TRBV28	TGTGCCAGCAGAGCCCAGGCCGGGGGATACAATGAGCAGTTCTTC	CASRAQAGGYNEQFF
NA	TRBJ2-1	NA	TRBV20-1	TGCAGTGAGGAGTATCTTAATGAGCAGTTCTTC	CSEEYLNEQFF
once	TRBJ1-6	NA	TRBV6-1	TGTGCCAGCAGTACGGCAGGGAATAATTCACCCCTCCACTTT	CASSTAGNNSPLHF
few	TRBJ2-7	NA	TRBV2	TGTGCCAGCAGTGGCGGATGGAGCTCCTACGAGCAGTACTTC	CASSGGWSSYEQYF
NA	TRBJ1-6	TRBD1	TRBV7-2	TGTGCCAGCAGCTTAGGGACAGGGAATTCACCCCTCCACTTT	CASSLGTGNSPLHF
NA	TRBJ1-1	NA	TRBV30	TGTGCCTGCTTTCCGCGGGGGAAAACTGAAGCTTTCTTT	CACFPRGKTEAFF
NA	TRBJ2-5	NA	TRBV1	TGCACCAGCAGCCAAGACGGCGCGGACCAAGAGACCCAGTACTTC	CTSSQDGADQETQYF
NA	TRBJ2-2	TRBD1	TRBV28	TGTGCCAGCAGTTTACTTGGGACAGGGGTGTTGCCCGGGGAGCTGTTTTTT	CASSLLGTGVLPGELFF
NA	TRBJ1-2	TRBD1	TRBV28	TGTGCCATCAAAGAAGGGGGCCCCAACTATGGCTACACCTTC	CAIKEGGPNYGYTF
few	TRBJ1-5	TRBD1	TRBV6-5	TGTGCCAGCAGTAGGACAGGCGGGAATCAGCCCCAGCATTTT	CASSRTGGNQPQHF
NA	TRBJ1-1	TRBD1	TRBV19	TGTGCCAGTAGTATTACCGGGACAGTGAACACTGAAGCTTTCTTT	CASSITGTVNTEAFF
NA	TRBJ1-5	NA	TRBV6-4	TGTGCCAGCAGTGAGGACGGAGGAAGCAATCAGCCCCAGCATTTT	CASSEDGGSNQPQHF
few	TRBJ2-1	TRBD1	TRBV5-1	TGCGCCAGCAGCCCTAGAGGTACAGGGGTTACCCATGAGCAGTTCTTC	CASSPRGTGVTHEQFF
NA	TRBJ2-7	TRBD1	TRBV19	TGTGCCACAGGGACAGGGGCCTACGAGCAGTACTTC	CATGTGAYEQYF
few	TRBJ2-3	NA	TRBV19	TGTGCCAGTAGTATTAAAGATACGCAGTATTTT	CASSIKDTQYF
few	TRBJ2-2	NA	TRBV27	TGTGCCAGCACCTTGGTACTTAACACCGGGGAGCTGTTTTTT	CASTLVLNTGELFF
NA	TRBJ2-1	NA	TRBV7-3	TGTGCCAGCAGCTTAAGTGGTTTCGGTGACAATGAGCAGTTCTTC	CASSLSGFGDNEQFF
few	TRBJ2-5	TRBD2	TRBV5-6	TGTGCCAGCAGGGGCCGCCTAGCGGGGGGGTTTCAGACCCAGTACTTC	CASRGRLAGGFQTQYF